What follows are 27 T cell receptor beta chains derived from one specimen sequenced in a study of memory CD4+ T cells and cytomegalovirus serostatus. Assay used: immunoSEQ multiplex PCR; TCRdb lists only in-frame clones, some missing. This sample yields tens of thousands of clones, of which around 79% are seen a single time; approximately 0.8% belongs to the top ten. Single viable CD3+CD4+CD8-CD45RO+ cells were sorted as the memory CD4+ T cells. The sample consisted of memory CD4+ T cells from blood. The receptors derive from an adult in good health and CMV-seronegative.

This rearrangement joins TRBV27 to TRBJ1-4; D is perhaps TRBD1 (6 bases). Germline V gene data show CDR1 as MNHEY and CDR2 as SMNVEV (reference sequence). This CDR3 is 15 amino acids long. Trimming removed 5 bases from V and 7 bases from J, with 17 bases in between. CDR3 protein: CASSPAQGRSEKLFF. The DNA for the CDR3 is TGTGCCAGCAGTCCCGCACAGGGTAGAAGTGAAAAACTGTTTTTT.

This rearrangement joins TRBV5-1 to TRBJ2-2; D not certain. Trimming shortened V by 2 bases and J by 3 bases, and 11 bases separated the two germline ends. The CDR3 consists of 15 residues. CDR1 SGHRS and CDR2 YFSETQ come from the germline V gene. The CDR3 loop reads CASSLSRADTGELFF. The CDR3 coding sequence is TGCGCCAGCAGCTTATCAAGGGCTGACACCGGGGAGCTGTTTTTT.

This sequence joins TRBV6-5 and TRBJ1-2; no firm D call. The ends were cut back, 3 bases at V and 1 base at J, with 6 bases in the middle. CDR1 and CDR2 (germline): MNHEY, SVGAGI. The CDR3 loop spans 13 amino acids. CDR3 sequence (DNA): TGTGCCAGCAGTTATAGGAATAACTATGGCTACACCTTC. It specifies CASSYRNNYGYTF.

This chain connects TRBV6-1 to TRBJ1-2; 8 positions match TRBD1. Germline V lookup: CDR1 MNHNS, CDR2 SASEGT. J lost 0 bases, V lost 6 bases, and 6 bases had no gene match. The CDR3 contains 15 residues. CDR3 sequence reads: CASRDRVQANYGYTF. CDR3 DNA sequence: TGTGCCAGCAGGGACAGGGTCCAAGCTAACTATGGCTACACCTTC.

This chain uses TRBV7-9 with TRBJ2-1, with 7 bases aligning to TRBD1. The ends lost 5 bases at V and 0 bases at J; junction bases unmatched: 4. This CDR3 region has 15 residues. Germline CDR1 SEHNR, CDR2 FQNEAQ (reference sequence). CDR3 residues: CASSDRDSSYNEQFF. The DNA of the CDR3 is TGTGCCAGCAGCGACAGGGATAGCTCCTACAATGAGCAGTTCTTC.

In its sample, this clone was seen a few times. This chain joins TRBV5-1 and TRBJ1-1; no firm D call. Germline CDR1 is SGHRS and CDR2 is YFSETQ. V lost 0 bases and J 1 base, leaving 10 bases between the germline ends. This CDR3 is 15 amino acids long. The CDR3 spells CASSLAPLGNTEAFF. The CDR3 DNA reads TGCGCCAGCAGCTTGGCCCCACTTGGGAACACTGAAGCTTTCTTT. The whole variable domain, filled in from reference TRBV5-1 and TRBJ1-1, reads KAGVTQTPRYLIKTRGQQVTLSCSPISGHRSVSWYQQTPGQGLQFLFEYFSETQRNKGNFPGRFSGRQFSNSRSEMNVSTLELGDSALYLCASSLAPLGNTEAFFGQGTRLTVV.

The rearrangement joins TRBV5-1 to TRBJ2-7; 9 bases map to TRBD1. CDR3 length equals 14 residues. V dropped 4 bases and J dropped 3; count of bases not matched to a gene: 5. CDR1 is SGHRS, CDR2 YFSETQ, per germline. CDR3 sequence: CASSLGGQGYEQYF. CDR3 DNA sequence: TGCGCCAGCAGCCTGGGGGGACAGGGCTACGAGCAGTACTTC.

The gene calls are TRBV4-2 and TRBJ2-7; 8 bases align to TRBD2. CDR3 size: 14 residues. From germline, CDR1 is LGHNA and CDR2 YNFKEQ. V lost 4 bases to trimming and J lost 6 bases; unmatched junction nucleotides: 8. In DNA, the CDR3 is TGTGCCAGCAGCCCGGGACTAGTACCTCTCGAGCAGTACTTC. Its translation: CASSPGLVPLEQYF.

The V and J genes are TRBV7-8 and TRBJ1-1; 8 bases map to TRBD1. In germline, CDR1 is SGHVS, CDR2 FQNEAQ. This CDR3 has 15 residues. Trimming removed 5 bases from V and 1 base from J; junction bases left unmatched: 6. The CDR3 loop reads CASSPRTGRNTEAFF. In DNA, the CDR3 is TGTGCCAGCAGCCCTAGGACAGGGAGGAACACTGAAGCTTTCTTT.

The J gene is TRBJ1-4, the V gene TRBV18; no reliable D call. Germline V lookup: CDR1 KGHSH, CDR2 LQKENI. The CDR3 sequence is 12 residues long. The V and J ends lost 1 base and 12 bases respectively, with 9 bases between them. The DNA for the CDR3 is TGTGCCAGCTCACCACGGGCAGATCAACTGTTTTTT. This translates into CASSPRADQLFF.

This clone has only a few counts. The V gene is TRBV6-1, the J gene TRBJ2-5; D gene uncertain. V was clipped by 4 bases and J by 2 bases, with 8 bases between them. The CDR3 runs 13 residues. The germline V gene encodes CDR1 MNHNS and CDR2 SASEGT. CDR3 region: CASSGVEQETQYF. CDR3 sequence (DNA): TGTGCCAGCAGTGGAGTCGAACAAGAGACCCAGTACTTC.

V and J are TRBV5-1 and TRBJ1-3; D might be TRBD1 (6 bases). There are 17 residues in the CDR3. V was shortened by 4 bases and J by 0 bases, with 17 bases between the two germline ends. Germline loops: CDR1 SGHRS, CDR2 YFSETQ. The CDR3 here is CASSGGGGQSSGNTIYF. The CDR3 DNA is TGCGCCAGCAGCGGAGGCGGGGGGCAGAGCTCTGGAAACACCATATATTTT.

The V gene is TRBV10-3, the J gene TRBJ2-1, with 7 bases fitting TRBD2. Germline CDR1 ENHRY, CDR2 SYGVKD. The trim removed 0 bases at V and 4 bases at J, leaving 3 bases unmatched. The CDR3 is 15 amino acids. CDR3 protein: CAISESGGFYNEQFF. CDR3 bases: TGTGCCATCAGTGAGTCGGGGGGGTTTTACAATGAGCAGTTCTTC.

J is TRBJ2-3 and V is TRBV7-2; 7 nucleotides match TRBD2. The CDR3 is 15 residues long. Germline trimming cut 5 bases from V and 2 bases from J; bases unmatched to any gene: 7. CDR1 and CDR2 from the germline V gene are SGHTA and FQGNSA. Here the CDR3 DNA reads TGTGCCAGCAGCCTGCGGGGGAGACTCACAGATACGCAGTATTTT. It codes for CASSLRGRLTDTQYF.

The V gene is TRBV4-2, the J gene TRBJ1-1; D perhaps matches TRBD1 (5 bases). This CDR3 is 14 amino acids long. Germline loops: CDR1 LGHNA, CDR2 YNFKEQ. V dropped 4 bases and J dropped 1 base, with 10 bases sitting between them. DNA of the CDR3: TGTGCCAGCAGCCGGGGCAGGCAGAACACTGAAGCTTTCTTT. Amino acids: CASSRGRQNTEAFF.

The CDR3 bases are TGTGCCATCAGACAGGGGGCTGACGGGGAGCTGTTTTTT. Translation: CAIRQGADGELFF. The chain links TRBV10-3 to TRBJ2-2; TRBD1 matches 9 bases. V was clipped by 6 bases and J by 7 bases; unmatched bases: 3. Germline CDR1 ENHRY, CDR2 SYGVKD. This CDR3 has 13 amino acids.

This chain's CDR3 is CASSNTGETQYF. The CDR3, as DNA: TGTGCCAGCAGCAACACAGGCGAGACCCAGTACTTC. The rearrangement joins TRBV7-2 to TRBJ2-5, with a tentative D call TRBD1 (5 bases). The V end was cut by 5 bases, the J end by 5 bases, with 9 bases between. Per germline, CDR1 SGHTA and CDR2 FQGNSA. This CDR3 region has 12 residues.

The table lists this clone with a count of one. The junction shows a germline mismatch at one end, possibly a read error. This sequence joins TRBV7-9 and TRBJ2-1; either TRBD1 or TRBD2 may supply D (5 bases each). Germline V gene data show CDR1 as SEHNR and CDR2 as FQNEAQ (reference sequence). The CDR3 is 14 amino acids. The CDR3 region is CAGSRGDSYNEQFF. The CDR3 bases are TGTGCCGGCAGTAGAGGGGATTCCTACAATGAGCAGTTCTTC.

This chain connects TRBV6-5 to TRBJ1-2; 9 nucleotides match TRBD1. CDR1 and CDR2 from the germline V gene are MNHEY and SVGAGI. There are 15 residues in the CDR3. V shed 8 bases, J shed 3 bases, and the junction held 10 bases outside the gene matches. CDR3 amino acids: CASGRTGEGYYGYTF. The CDR3 coding sequence is TGTGCCAGCGGCCGGACAGGGGAGGGTTACTATGGCTACACCTTC.

This clone was detected once. V usage is TRBV6-1 and J usage is TRBJ2-7; D call uncertain. The CDR3 extends over 12 amino acids. Per the germline V gene, CDR1 is MNHNS and CDR2 is SASEGT. V dropped 1 base and J dropped 7 bases, with 8 bases sitting between them. This CDR3 reads CASSEGSREQYF. Here the CDR3 DNA reads TGTGCCAGCAGTGAAGGGTCACGAGAGCAGTACTTC.

A few counts support this clone. This sequence joins TRBV30 and TRBJ1-1, with no clear D. Germline V CDR1 and CDR2: GTSNPN, SVGIG (reference sequence). Trimming removed 2 bases from V and 1 base from J, with 5 bases in between. The CDR3 loop spans 12 amino acids. The chain's CDR3 is CAWSSQNTEAFF. The CDR3 coding sequence is TGTGCCTGGAGTAGCCAGAACACTGAAGCTTTCTTT. Together with reference TRBV30 and TRBJ1-1, the CDR3 gives the full variable domain: SQTIHQWPATLVQPVGSPLSLECTVEGTSNPNLYWYRQAAGRGLQLLFYSVGIGQISSEVPQNLSASRPQDRQFILSSKKLLLSDSGFYLCAWSSQNTEAFFGQGTRLTVV.

This chain links TRBV15 with TRBJ1-4; D is uncertain. The V gene's germline CDR1 is LNHNV and CDR2 YYDKDF (reference sequence). V lost 1 base and J lost 6, with 9 bases in between. The CDR3 has 14 amino acids. The chain's CDR3 is CATSRGYSDEKLFF. In DNA form, the CDR3 reads TGTGCCACCAGCAGAGGCTATTCAGATGAAAAACTGTTTTTT. Full variable domain (outside the CDR3, taken from reference TRBV15 and TRBJ1-4): DAMVIQNPRYQVTQFGKPVTLSCSQTLNHNVMYWYQQKSSQAPKLLFHYYDKDFNNEADTPDNFQSRRPNTSFCFLDIRSPGLGDTAMYLCATSRGYSDEKLFFGSGTQLSVL.

The rearrangement links TRBV27 to TRBJ2-2; 8 bases line up with TRBD2. The germline gives CDR1 MNHEY, CDR2 SMNVEV (reference sequence). Trimming cost V 4 bases and J 6 bases; bases outside gene matches: 4. This CDR3 is 14 amino acids long. The CDR3 bases are TGTGCCAGCAGTTGGGGACTAGTCTCCGGGGAGCTGTTTTTT. Protein: CASSWGLVSGELFF.

The chain couples TRBV7-9 to TRBJ1-1; possible D gene TRBD1, 6 bases. Germline values: CDR1 SEHNR, CDR2 FQNEAQ (reference sequence). Trimming removed 5 bases at V and 5 bases at J, with 15 bases between. The CDR3 is 14 amino acids. The CDR3 DNA reads TGTGCCAGCAGCCCAGGGGATTCGCGTACTGAAGCTTTCTTT. Protein product: CASSPGDSRTEAFF. The variable domain in full, completed from reference TRBV7-9 and TRBJ1-1, reads DTGVSQNPRHKITKRGQNVTFRCDPISEHNRLYWYRQTLGQGPEFLTYFQNEAQLEKSRLLSDRFSAERPKGSFSTLEIQRTEQGDSAMYLCASSPGDSRTEAFFGQGTRLTVV.

The chain links TRBV2 to TRBJ2-2; 10 bases map to TRBD2. Germline values: CDR1 SNHLY, CDR2 FYNNEI. The ends lost 1 base at V and 5 bases at J; junction bases unmatched: 1. This CDR3 comprises 15 residues. The CDR3 region is CASSEERGGTGELFF. CDR3 sequence (DNA): TGTGCCAGCAGTGAAGAGCGGGGGGGTACCGGGGAGCTGTTTTTT.

The J gene is TRBJ1-4, the V gene TRBV5-5, with 9 positions matching TRBD1. This CDR3 contains 15 residues. The V segment lost 5 bases and the J segment 5 bases; nucleotides outside the gene matches: 7. CDR1 and CDR2 (germline): SGHKS, YYEKEE (reference sequence). The CDR3 region has the DNA TGTGCCAGCAGGGATCGGGGGACAGGGAATGAAAAACTGTTTTTT. It specifies CASRDRGTGNEKLFF.

The rearrangement joins TRBV5-4 to TRBJ2-7; tentatively, D is TRBD1 or TRBD2 (5 bases each). This CDR3 comprises 13 residues. Trimming took 2 bases from V and 5 from J, leaving 11 bases between them. Germline V lookup: CDR1 SGHNT, CDR2 YYREEE (reference sequence). CDR3 bases: TGTGCCAGCAGCTTCCGGGGCGACAACGAGCAGTACTTC. Its protein product is CASSFRGDNEQYF. Looking up the rest from reference TRBV5-4 and TRBJ2-7 gives the full variable domain: ETGVTQSPTHLIKTRGQQVTLRCSSQSGHNTVSWYQQALGQGPQFIFQYYREEENGRGNFPPRFSGLQFPNYSSELNVNALELDDSALYLCASSFRGDNEQYFGPGTRLTVT.